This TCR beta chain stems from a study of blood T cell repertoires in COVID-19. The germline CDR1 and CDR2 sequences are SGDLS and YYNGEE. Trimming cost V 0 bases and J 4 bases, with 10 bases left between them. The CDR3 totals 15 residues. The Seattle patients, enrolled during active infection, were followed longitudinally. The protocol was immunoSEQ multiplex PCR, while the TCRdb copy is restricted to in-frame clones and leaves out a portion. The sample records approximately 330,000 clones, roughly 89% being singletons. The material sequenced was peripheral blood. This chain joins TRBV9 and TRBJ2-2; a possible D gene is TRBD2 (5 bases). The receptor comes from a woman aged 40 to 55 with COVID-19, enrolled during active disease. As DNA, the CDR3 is TGTGCCAGCAGCGTAGGAGGGCCAGGCACCGGGGAGCTGTTTTTT. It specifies CASSVGGPGTGELFF.